Listed below are T cell receptor beta chains from one sample, sequenced in a study of T cell repertoires in cytomegalovirus infection. TCRdb redid the calling of the reads with MiXCR, one entry per CDR3 protein. The repertoire holds about 830,000 distinct CDR3 sequences, with approximately 30% as singletons. These TCRs' antigens remain unknown. Sequenced here: cultured CD8+ T cells from PBMCs, sampled from culture after CMV antigen stimulation. The origin of the receptors is a human donor in good health (CMV status not recorded). Some clones in this sample may be carry-over from other donors' samples. Both conserved end residues are part of each CDR3. D genes are given only for firm matches. A row's size may be missing; if present it is once, few, many or a size class.

>many|TRBJ1-5|TRBV7-2|.
TGTGCCAGCAGCTTAGCCGGGTTCTCTAGCAATCAGCCCCAGCATTTT
CASSLAGFSSNQPQHF
>.|TRBJ2-1|TRBV6-2/TRBV6-3|.
TGTGCCAGCAGTTACTCGATAGGCCTACAAGGGGGTGAGCAGTTCTTC
CASSYSIGLQGGEQFF
>many|TRBJ2-3|TRBV7-2|.
TGTGCCAGCAGCTATATAGGGGGAGACTGGGATACGCAGTATTTT
CASSYIGGDWDTQYF
>.|TRBJ2-6|TRBV6-2/TRBV6-3|.
TGTGCCAGCAGATCCGACGGGGCCAACGTCCTGACTTTC
CASRSDGANVLTF
>few|TRBJ1-5|TRBV19|.
TGTGCCAGTAGTGTGACACCATATAGCAATCAGCCCCAGCATTTT
CASSVTPYSNQPQHF
>few|TRBJ1-1|TRBV28|.
TGTGCCAGCAGTTTAACAGGCCTAGGGAACACTGAAGCTTTCTTT
CASSLTGLGNTEAFF
>.|TRBJ2-3|TRBV10-3|.
TGTGCCACCGTCTTCCCCCCGCAGCAGGGTACAGATACGCAGTATTTT
CATVFPPQQGTDTQYF
>.|TRBJ2-7|TRBV19|.
TGTGCCAGTAGCACCGCAAGCGGACCGAGGGGCTCCTACGAGCAGTACTTC
CASSTASGPRGSYEQYF
>.|TRBJ1-1|TRBV7-2|.
TGTGCCAGCTTGGGGGGGGGTGTTACTGAAGCTTTCTTT
CASLGGGVTEAFF
>few|TRBJ2-3|TRBV6-4|TRBD1
TGTGCCAGCAGTGACGGAATTGGGACAGGGGTGGATACGCAGTATTTT
CASSDGIGTGVDTQYF
>.|TRBJ2-7|TRBV7-9|.
TGTGCCAGCAGCCCAACAAATGGCGACGAGCAGTACTTC
CASSPTNGDEQYF
>.|TRBJ2-1|TRBV5-4|.
TGTGCCAGCAGCTTGCCCGGGCGGTGGGATGAGCAGTTCTTC
CASSLPGRWDEQFF
>few|TRBJ2-3|TRBV7-9|.
TGTGCCAGCAGCTGGCCAGGGTATCCGACAGATACGCAGTATTTT
CASSWPGYPTDTQYF
>many|TRBJ2-7|TRBV7-6|TRBD1
TGTGCCAGCAGCCGGGACAGGGACAACGAGCAGTACTTC
CASSRDRDNEQYF
>few|TRBJ1-4|TRBV27|.
TGTGCCAGCAGTCCCCCCAAAGGAAAACTGTTTTTT
CASSPPKGKLFF
>.|TRBJ2-5|TRBV7-3|.
TGTGCCAGCAATGCGGGCGGGGGCCTCCAAGAGACCCAGTACTTC
CASNAGGGLQETQYF
>.|TRBJ2-7|TRBV14|.
TGTGCCAGCAGCCCCGAGAGCATACTCTACGAGCAGTACTTC
CASSPESILYEQYF
>few|TRBJ2-3|TRBV12-3/TRBV12-4|.
TGTGCCAGCACCCGTCGGAGCACCCCTAGCACAGATACGCAGTATTTT
CASTRRSTPSTDTQYF
>.|TRBJ2-4|TRBV27|.
TGTGCCAGCTCCCTAGTCCCCACCGGGGGAAACATTCAGTACTTC
CASSLVPTGGNIQYF
>.|TRBJ2-7|TRBV6-5|.
TGTGTCAGCAGTTGGGCTCGCGGGCCCTACGAGCAGTACTTC
CVSSWARGPYEQYF
>.|TRBJ2-5|TRBV6-1|.
TGTGCCAGCAATCTACTAGCTGGAGAGACCCAGTACTTC
CASNLLAGETQYF
>.|TRBJ1-1|TRBV12-3/TRBV12-4|.
TGTGCCAGCGGCCATGGGAGCGACACTGAAGCTTTCTTT
CASGHGSDTEAFF
>.|TRBJ2-2|TRBV10-3|TRBD1
TGTGCCATCAGTGAGTCGACAGGGCGGGTGCCGAACACCGGGGAGCTGTTTTTT
CAISESTGRVPNTGELFF
>.|TRBJ2-7|TRBV7-2|TRBD2
TGTGCCAGCAACATAGCGGGGGACCCGGGGGAGCAGTACTTC
CASNIAGDPGEQYF
>few|TRBJ1-5|TRBV6-2/TRBV6-3|TRBD1
TGTGCCAGCAGTACCTCGGGACAGGGAAATCAGCCCCAGCATTTT
CASSTSGQGNQPQHF
>.|TRBJ2-1|TRBV6-2/TRBV6-3|TRBD2
TGTGCCAGCAGTTACTCTCTCAGCGGGGGGGCCGAAATTAGCGATGAGCAGTTCTTC
CASSYSLSGGAEISDEQFF
>many|TRBJ2-3|TRBV5-4|TRBD1
TGTGCCAGCAGCCCGGGACAGGGGCCGGTGACAGATACGCAGTATTTT
CASSPGQGPVTDTQYF
>many|TRBJ2-3|TRBV7-8|.
TGTGCCAGCAGCCCGACTTTCACAGATACGCAGTATTTT
CASSPTFTDTQYF
>.|TRBJ2-1|TRBV20-1|.
TGCAGTGCTGGCAATGAGCAGTTCTTC
CSAGNEQFF
>many|TRBJ1-1|TRBV7-8|TRBD1
TGTGCCAGCAGCTTAGATGGGACAGGGGGGGTTGAGGCTTTCTTT
CASSLDGTGGVEAFF
>few|TRBJ2-3|TRBV12-5|.
TGTGCTAGTGGTTTGTCCAGGGACCTAAGAGGCACAGATACGCAGTATTTT
CASGLSRDLRGTDTQYF
>few|TRBJ1-1|TRBV28|.
TGTGCCAGCACCCGCACTCCGGGACTTATCGATGAAGCTTTCTTT
CASTRTPGLIDEAFF
>.|TRBJ1-1|TRBV5-6|.
TGTGCCAGCAGCTTGGGACACCCTCTTGACACTGAAGCTTTCTTT
CASSLGHPLDTEAFF
>.|TRBJ1-5|TRBV2|.
TGTGCCAGCAGTGAAATTGGGGGATCGGACAATCAGCCCCAGCATTTT
CASSEIGGSDNQPQHF
>.|TRBJ2-2|TRBV27|.
TGTGCCAGCACTTCAGGGGGGAATTGGGCCGGGGAGCTGTTTTTT
CASTSGGNWAGELFF
>once|TRBJ2-7|TRBV10-2|TRBD1
TGCGCCAGCAGTTGGGGACAGGGAAAAGACGAGCAGTACTTC
CASSWGQGKDEQYF
>.|TRBJ1-4|TRBV7-9|.
TGTGCCAGCAGCCCCACCAGGGAAAAACTGTTTTTT
CASSPTREKLFF
>.|TRBJ2-3|TRBV7-6|TRBD1
TGTGCCAGCAACATATCTGCCATGGGGACAGGGATAGATACGCAGTATTTT
CASNISAMGTGIDTQYF
>many|TRBJ2-7|TRBV7-2|TRBD2
TGTGCCAGCAGCGAGAGCGGGGGGTACGAGCAGTACTTC
CASSESGGYEQYF
>few|TRBJ2-3|TRBV20-1|TRBD2
TGCAGTGGCGGCGGGGGGGCACCCACGGATACGCAGTATTTT
CSGGGGAPTDTQYF
>few|TRBJ1-6|TRBV5-6|.
TGTGCCAGCTCCGGGGGACGCCCTAATTCACCCCTCCACTTT
CASSGGRPNSPLHF
>.|TRBJ1-3|TRBV6-5|TRBD1
TGTGCCAGCAGAGCAGGGACAGGCCGAAACACCATATATTTT
CASRAGTGRNTIYF
>.|TRBJ1-2|TRBV4-2|.
TGTGCCAGCAGCCAAGGTGGGGGAAACGGCTACACCTTC
CASSQGGGNGYTF
>.|TRBJ1-2|TRBV6-1|.
TGTGCCAGCAACCAACCGGGACACCGTGGAAGGGATGGCTACACCTTC
CASNQPGHRGRDGYTF
>.|TRBJ2-6|TRBV7-6|.
TGTGCCAGCAGCCAGAGGTTAGTTCTCCCCTCTGCAACCAACGTCCTGACTTTC
CASSQRLVLPSATNVLTF